These T cell receptor beta chains were read from a single sample in a study of blood T cell repertoires in COVID-19. This table comes from immunoSEQ multiplex PCR, and its TCRdb copy is limited to in-frame clones, with some not included. The sample records tens of thousands of clones, roughly 90% being singletons. Sample: peripheral blood. These receptors were obtained from a man aged 55 to 70 with acute or convalescent COVID-19. The CDR3 runs from the conserved cysteine through the conserved F or W. The order of the fields is D gene, V gene, clone size, J gene, CDR3 length, CDR3 protein, CDR3 DNA. A D gene is named only where the DNA matches it firmly. Clone size appears in some rows only: once, few, many, or a class for an expanded clone.

D: TRBD1; V: TRBV30; size: .; J: TRBJ1-2; length: 14; CDR3: CAWSVIRDSPSDTF; DNA: TGTGCCTGGAGTGTGATCCGGGACAGCCCCAGTGACACCTTC
D: .; V: TRBV6-1; size: .; J: TRBJ1-2; length: 13; CDR3: CASSTRVNYGYTF; DNA: TGTGCCAGCAGTACTAGGGTTAACTATGGCTACACCTTC
D: .; V: TRBV11-3; size: .; J: TRBJ1-2; length: 12; CDR3: CASSTGHQSYTF; DNA: TGTGCCAGCAGCACCGGACATCAGAGCTACACCTTC
D: .; V: TRBV30; size: .; J: TRBJ1-4; length: 13; CDR3: CAWEAKGGGKLFF; DNA: TGTGCCTGGGAAGCCAAGGGGGGGGGAAAACTGTTTTTT
D: .; V: TRBV6-5; size: .; J: TRBJ1-1; length: 12; CDR3: CASTRGNTEAFF; DNA: TGTGCCAGCACCAGAGGAAACACTGAAGCTTTCTTT
D: TRBD1; V: TRBV4-1; size: .; J: TRBJ2-7; length: 12; CDR3: CASSLTGSEQYF; DNA: TGCGCCAGCAGCCTGACAGGGAGCGAGCAGTACTTC
D: .; V: TRBV11-1; size: .; J: TRBJ1-3; length: 15; CDR3: CASSLQGLSGNTIYF; DNA: TGTGCCAGCAGCTTACAGGGACTCTCTGGAAACACCATATATTTT
D: TRBD1; V: TRBV2; size: .; J: TRBJ2-6; length: 18; CDR3: CASSSNVGGASGANVLTF; DNA: TGTGCCAGCAGTTCTAACGTAGGGGGCGCTTCTGGGGCCAACGTCCTGACTTTC
D: TRBD1; V: TRBV30; size: .; J: TRBJ1-5; length: 13; CDR3: CAWSVQGDQPQHF; DNA: TGTGCCTGGAGTGTACAGGGGGATCAGCCCCAGCATTTT
D: .; V: TRBV5-8; size: .; J: TRBJ2-1; length: 15; CDR3: CASSSPISSYNEQFF; DNA: TGTGCCAGCAGCTCCCCGATTAGCTCCTACAATGAGCAGTTCTTC
D: TRBD1; V: TRBV9; size: .; J: TRBJ2-2; length: 17; CDR3: CASSVVRDSLNTGELFF; DNA: TGTGCCAGCAGCGTAGTTCGGGACAGCCTAAACACCGGGGAGCTGTTTTTT
D: TRBD1; V: TRBV7-9; size: once; J: TRBJ1-4; length: 16; CDR3: CASSLIFGTGFEKLFF; DNA: TGTGCCAGCAGCTTAATTTTCGGGACAGGGTTTGAAAAACTGTTTTTT
D: TRBD2; V: TRBV27; size: once; J: TRBJ2-3; length: 17; CDR3: CASSLLGLAGGGDTQYF; DNA: TGTGCCAGCAGTTTATTGGGACTAGCGGGAGGGGGGGATACGCAGTATTTT
D: TRBD2; V: TRBV5-4; size: few; J: TRBJ2-2; length: 15; CDR3: CASSLRLAGTGELFF; DNA: TGTGCCAGCAGCCTAAGACTAGCGGGCACCGGGGAGCTGTTTTTT
D: TRBD1; V: TRBV28; size: .; J: TRBJ1-5; length: 16; CDR3: CASSFRQGISNQPQHF; DNA: TGTGCCAGCAGTTTCCGACAGGGGATAAGCAATCAGCCCCAGCATTTT
D: .; V: TRBV24-1; size: .; J: TRBJ2-2; length: 15; CDR3: CATSDLGQNTGELFF; DNA: TGTGCCACCAGTGACCTCGGACAGAACACCGGGGAGCTGTTTTTT
D: TRBD1; V: TRBV6-5; size: once; J: TRBJ1-2; length: 16; CDR3: CASSSDRERFNYGYTF; DNA: TGTGCCAGCAGTTCTGACAGGGAGCGGTTTAACTATGGCTACACCTTC
D: .; V: TRBV19; size: .; J: TRBJ1-2; length: 14; CDR3: CASSIGHANYGYTF; DNA: TGTGCCAGTAGTATTGGGCACGCTAACTATGGCTACACCTTC
D: TRBD2; V: TRBV7-9; size: .; J: TRBJ2-1; length: 19; CDR3: CASSLSLTSGRSDYNEQFF; DNA: TGTGCCAGCAGCTTATCCTTAACTAGCGGGAGGTCCGATTACAATGAGCAGTTCTTC
D: .; V: TRBV5-1; size: once; J: TRBJ2-3; length: 16; CDR3: CASSFAGTRGTDTQYF; DNA: TGCGCCAGCAGCTTCGCTGGGACAAGAGGGACAGATACGCAGTATTTT
D: TRBD1; V: TRBV29-1; size: .; J: TRBJ1-2; length: 11; CDR3: CSAATGTGYTF; DNA: TGCAGCGCCGCGACAGGGACGGGCTACACCTTC
D: .; V: TRBV6-5; size: once; J: TRBJ1-5; length: 15; CDR3: CASQLWGHLNQPQHF; DNA: TGTGCCAGCCAACTGTGGGGACACCTCAATCAGCCCCAGCATTTT
D: .; V: TRBV4-1; size: .; J: TRBJ2-2; length: 15; CDR3: CASSQDRVGTGELFF; DNA: TGCGCCAGCAGCCAAGACAGGGTCGGAACCGGGGAGCTGTTTTTT
D: TRBD2; V: TRBV7-9; size: few; J: TRBJ2-1; length: 17; CDR3: CASSLGGASGTYNEQFF; DNA: TGTGCCAGCAGCTTAGGAGGGGCTAGCGGGACATACAATGAGCAGTTCTTC
D: .; V: TRBV12-3/TRBV12-4; size: .; J: TRBJ1-1; length: 12; CDR3: CASSLRNTEAFF; DNA: TGTGCCAGCAGTTTACGGAACACTGAAGCTTTCTTT
D: .; V: TRBV11-3; size: .; J: TRBJ1-1; length: 16; CDR3: CASSLVPRMRNTEAFF; DNA: TGTGCCAGCAGCTTAGTTCCCCGCATGCGGAACACTGAAGCTTTCTTT
D: .; V: TRBV28; size: .; J: TRBJ1-4; length: 14; CDR3: CASRGDATNEKLFF; DNA: TGTGCCAGTAGAGGCGACGCAACTAATGAAAAACTGTTTTTT
D: .; V: TRBV5-6; size: .; J: TRBJ2-3; length: 14; CDR3: CASSFIVRGDTQYF; DNA: TGTGCCAGCAGCTTCATTGTTAGAGGGGATACGCAGTATTTT
D: TRBD2; V: TRBV2; size: .; J: TRBJ2-7; length: 14; CDR3: CASSAASGPYEQYF; DNA: TGTGCCAGCAGTGCGGCTAGCGGTCCCTACGAGCAGTACTTC
D: TRBD1; V: TRBV6-6; size: .; J: TRBJ1-2; length: 14; CDR3: CASSGDRGTYGYTF; DNA: TGTGCCAGCAGTGGAGACAGGGGGACGTATGGCTACACCTTC
D: .; V: TRBV6-5; size: .; J: TRBJ2-2; length: 14; CDR3: CASLPAGYTGELFF; DNA: TGTGCCAGCCTTCCCGCAGGCTACACCGGGGAGCTGTTTTTT
D: .; V: TRBV12-3/TRBV12-4; size: few; J: TRBJ1-3; length: 12; CDR3: CAAGSSGNTIYF; DNA: TGCGCCGCGGGGAGCTCTGGAAACACCATATATTTT
D: .; V: TRBV5-1; size: .; J: TRBJ2-1; length: 13; CDR3: CASSLAGAGLSFF; DNA: TGCGCCAGCAGCTTGGCCGGGGCGGGGTTGTCGTTCTTC
D: TRBD2; V: TRBV6-4; size: .; J: TRBJ2-1; length: 15; CDR3: CASSERSGRLDEQFF; DNA: TGTGCCAGCAGTGAAAGGAGCGGGAGACTCGATGAGCAGTTCTTC
D: TRBD1; V: TRBV5-4; size: .; J: TRBJ2-7; length: 14; CDR3: CASSLAVGQGEQYF; DNA: TGTGCCAGCAGCTTGGCCGTGGGACAGGGCGAGCAGTACTTC
D: TRBD1; V: TRBV30; size: .; J: TRBJ1-6; length: 15; CDR3: CAWSLQGAGNSPLHF; DNA: TGTGCCTGGAGCCTACAGGGGGCAGGTAATTCACCCCTCCACTTT
D: .; V: TRBV5-1; size: once; J: TRBJ2-1; length: 17; CDR3: CASSPSVRAEAYNEQFF; DNA: TGCGCCAGCAGCCCATCCGTTCGAGCGGAGGCCTACAATGAGCAGTTCTTC
D: TRBD2; V: TRBV9; size: once; J: TRBJ2-5; length: 14; CDR3: CASSVAGGQETQYF; DNA: TGTGCCAGCAGCGTAGCGGGAGGGCAAGAGACCCAGTACTTC
D: .; V: TRBV9; size: .; J: TRBJ1-2; length: 13; CDR3: CASSVEGNYGYTF; DNA: TGTGCCAGCAGCGTAGAGGGGAACTATGGCTACACCTTC
D: .; V: TRBV6-6; size: once; J: TRBJ2-5; length: 14; CDR3: CASSYLGQRETQYF; DNA: TGTGCCAGCAGTTACCTCGGACAGCGGGAGACCCAGTACTTC
D: .; V: TRBV4-3; size: .; J: TRBJ2-5; length: 15; CDR3: CASSQAYGGEETQYF; DNA: TGCGCCAGCAGCCAAGCCTACGGCGGGGAAGAGACCCAGTACTTC
D: TRBD1; V: TRBV5-6; size: .; J: TRBJ1-1; length: 18; CDR3: CASSLSRETGGAPKEAFF; DNA: TGTGCCAGCAGCTTGTCTCGGGAGACAGGGGGCGCGCCGAAGGAAGCTTTCTTT
D: .; V: TRBV11-2; size: .; J: TRBJ1-1; length: 16; CDR3: CASSPGTPSGDTEAFF; DNA: TGTGCCAGCAGCCCCGGGACGCCCTCGGGAGATACTGAAGCTTTCTTT
D: .; V: TRBV10-3; size: .; J: TRBJ1-2; length: 13; CDR3: CAITGILKTGYTF; DNA: TGTGCCATTACAGGGATCCTAAAAACTGGCTACACCTTC
D: TRBD2; V: TRBV25-1; size: .; J: TRBJ2-7; length: 15; CDR3: CASSGEGGRVFEQYF; DNA: TGTGCCAGCAGTGGAGAAGGCGGGAGGGTCTTCGAGCAGTACTTC
D: .; V: TRBV7-9; size: .; J: TRBJ1-4; length: 16; CDR3: CASSLALTAYNEKLFF; DNA: TGTGCCAGCAGCTTAGCGCTGACAGCGTATAATGAAAAACTGTTTTTT
D: .; V: TRBV7-9; size: .; J: TRBJ2-5; length: 14; CDR3: CASSLKTGLETQYF; DNA: TGTGCCAGCAGCTTAAAGACAGGATTGGAGACCCAGTACTTC
D: TRBD2; V: TRBV5-4; size: .; J: TRBJ2-1; length: 17; CDR3: CASSFSVLAGGSYEQFF; DNA: TGTGCCAGCAGCTTTTCGGTGCTGGCGGGAGGTTCATATGAGCAGTTCTTC
D: TRBD2; V: TRBV11-2; size: .; J: TRBJ2-5; length: 15; CDR3: CASSFTSGIQETQYF; DNA: TGTGCCAGCAGCTTTACTAGCGGGATTCAAGAGACCCAGTACTTC
D: .; V: TRBV25-1; size: .; J: TRBJ2-1; length: 11; CDR3: CASSLAYEQFF; DNA: TGTGCCAGCTCCCTAGCGTACGAGCAGTTCTTC
D: .; V: TRBV25-1; size: .; J: TRBJ2-7; length: 17; CDR3: CASSLAKSSNPPYEQYF; DNA: TGTGCCAGCAGTCTTGCCAAGAGCTCCAACCCCCCCTACGAGCAGTACTTC
D: .; V: TRBV7-2; size: .; J: TRBJ1-1; length: 15; CDR3: CASSSQGSRNTEAFF; DNA: TGTGCCAGCAGCTCTCAGGGCAGCCGGAACACTGAAGCTTTCTTT
D: TRBD1; V: TRBV6-2/TRBV6-3; size: .; J: TRBJ1-5; length: 18; CDR3: CASSYSGTGGWGNQPQHF; DNA: TGTGCCAGCAGTTACTCCGGGACAGGGGGCTGGGGCAATCAGCCCCAGCATTTT
D: TRBD2; V: TRBV2; size: .; J: TRBJ2-3; length: 19; CDR3: CASSEAAPGLAGGSYTQYF; DNA: TGTGCCAGCAGTGAAGCGGCTCCGGGGCTAGCGGGAGGTTCATATACGCAGTATTTT
D: .; V: TRBV9; size: once; J: TRBJ2-3; length: 14; CDR3: CASSSGLNTDTQYF; DNA: TGTGCCAGCAGCTCGGGACTCAACACAGATACGCAGTATTTT
D: .; V: TRBV5-4; size: .; J: TRBJ1-2; length: 14; CDR3: CASSSRGGVYGYTF; DNA: TGTGCCAGCAGCTCCCGGGGAGGGGTGTATGGCTACACCTTC
D: TRBD1; V: TRBV27; size: .; J: TRBJ2-1; length: 15; CDR3: CASRLGQGAYNEQFF; DNA: TGTGCCAGCAGGCTAGGACAGGGAGCATACAATGAGCAGTTCTTC
D: .; V: TRBV29-1; size: .; J: TRBJ2-1; length: 15; CDR3: CSVERGASSYNEQFF; DNA: TGCAGCGTTGAAAGGGGCGCAAGCTCCTACAATGAGCAGTTCTTC
D: TRBD2; V: TRBV4-3; size: .; J: TRBJ2-4; length: 16; CDR3: CASSHTAGGPGNIQYF; DNA: TGCGCCAGCAGCCATACGGCGGGAGGGCCGGGAAACATTCAGTACTTC
D: .; V: TRBV11-3; size: .; J: TRBJ2-5; length: 16; CDR3: CASSLGGGIVMETQYF; DNA: TGTGCCAGCAGCTTGGGGGGTGGTATTGTGATGGAGACCCAGTACTTC